This TCR beta chain is drawn from a study of cytomegalovirus exposure and HLA in healthy donors. The CDR3 is 16 amino acids. CDR1 is MNHEY and CDR2 is SVGAGI in the germline V gene. The ends were cut back, 0 bases at V and 0 bases at J, with 8 bases in the middle. Only in-frame clones appear in the TCRdb table, and some are missing; sequencing was by immunoSEQ multiplex PCR. Of about 78,000 clones listed, 90% to 96% are singletons. The sequenced sample consisted of PBMCs. This receptor was taken from a man younger than 35 in good health and CMV-seropositive. The chain links TRBV6-5 to TRBJ1-4; tentatively, D is TRBD1 (6 bases). The DNA of the CDR3 is TGTGCCAGCAGTTACTCGGGACAAGCAACTAATGAAAAACTGTTTTTT. Amino acids: CASSYSGQATNEKLFF.